This TCR beta chain was obtained from a study of cytomegalovirus exposure and HLA in healthy donors. Across the whole study: HLA-typed donors contributed approximately 86 million unique TCRs, which were held in an early data release. General study points: It was 164 TCR beta chains that were listed as cytomegalovirus-associated. Later analysis demonstrated an association between a missense DCLRE1C variant and TCR beta V- and J-gene trimming.

As concerns this clone: The antigen is undetermined.

The PCR made use of 60 Vbeta and 13 Jbeta primers. Sequencing was performed with immunoSEQ multiplex PCR; in TCRdb, only in-frame clones are kept and a portion is missing. The data hold 100,000 to 150,000 clones, with 76% observed a single time. Germline CDR1 is MDHEN and CDR2 is SYDVKM. The CDR3 consists of 14 residues. The V and J ends lost 6 bases and 4 bases respectively, with 12 bases between them. Input material: PBMCs. The receptor's source is a man aged 45-65 years in good health and CMV-seronegative. V gene TRBV28 combines with J gene TRBJ1-4; no firm D call. This CDR3 is CASSHTEDNEKLFF. In nucleotides, the CDR3 is TGTGCCAGCAGCCATACGGAGGATAATGAAAAACTGTTTTTT.